Listed below are T cell receptor beta chains from one sample, sequenced in a study of blood T cell repertoires in COVID-19. The data were produced by immunoSEQ multiplex PCR, yet TCRdb's version contains in-frame clones alone and is incomplete. The top ten hold less than 3.5% of the sample, which has about 300,000 clones, under 90% seen once. The sequencing input was PBMCs or T cells enriched from blood (not recorded which). These receptors originate from a woman aged 45-60 years who had been exposed to COVID-19. CDR3s include the opening cysteine and the closing phenylalanine or tryptophan. Each record gives: D gene, V gene, clone size, J gene, CDR3 DNA, CDR3 protein. D genes are given only for firm matches. Expanded clones are given a class, and other clones once, few, many or no size at all.

TRBD1	TRBV28	NA	TRBJ1-1	TGTGCCAGCAGTTTAAACCCCCCCGACAGGGACCCAAGGGGGACTGAAGCTTTCTTT	CASSLNPPDRDPRGTEAFF
NA	TRBV9	NA	TRBJ2-7	TGTGCCAGCAGCGGGGGCGGCTACGAGCAGTACTTC	CASSGGGYEQYF
NA	TRBV7-8	NA	TRBJ2-6	TGTGCCAGCAGCTTAGACGGTTCTGGGGCCAACGTCCTGACTTTC	CASSLDGSGANVLTF
NA	TRBV19	few	TRBJ1-3	TGTGCCAGTAGTATAGGAGGACAGACCTCTGGAAACACCATATATTTT	CASSIGGQTSGNTIYF
NA	TRBV9	NA	TRBJ1-2	TGTGCCAGCAGCGTAGGAGGGTCCAACTATGGCTACACCTTC	CASSVGGSNYGYTF
TRBD1	TRBV7-9	NA	TRBJ1-4	TGTGCCAGCAGCAAAGACAGGGGTAATGAAAAACTGTTTTTT	CASSKDRGNEKLFF
TRBD2	TRBV11-2	NA	TRBJ2-2	TGTGCCAGCAGGCGGCGGGGGGGCGACTCGAGAGGAACCGGGGAGCTGTTTTTT	CASRRRGGDSRGTGELFF
NA	TRBV18	NA	TRBJ2-2	TGTGCCAGCTCACCCCCGACTGGGGGGTTAAACACCGGGGAGCTGTTTTTT	CASSPPTGGLNTGELFF
NA	TRBV28	few	TRBJ1-3	TGTGCCAGCAGTTTAGGAGGGATCTCTGGAAACACCATATATTTT	CASSLGGISGNTIYF
TRBD1	TRBV6-4	few	TRBJ1-1	TGTGCCAGCAGTGACTCGTATCTTCAGGGGGCTTTGAACACTGAAGCTTTCTTT	CASSDSYLQGALNTEAFF
NA	TRBV5-1	NA	TRBJ1-2	TGCGCCAGCAGCTTGCACGGCGGCTATGGCTACACCTTC	CASSLHGGYGYTF
NA	TRBV5-4	NA	TRBJ1-6	TGTGCCAGCAGCTTCGATTCAGATAATTCACCCCTCCACTTT	CASSFDSDNSPLHF
TRBD1	TRBV27	NA	TRBJ2-3	TGTGCCAGCAGTTATGGACAGGGGTGGGATACGCAGTATTTT	CASSYGQGWDTQYF
NA	TRBV2	NA	TRBJ2-3	TGTGCCAGCAGTGGGCCGGGAAAACACACAGATACGCAGTATTTT	CASSGPGKHTDTQYF
TRBD1	TRBV7-8	NA	TRBJ1-5	TGTGCCAGCAGCTCCGGCGGGACAGGGGTTAGCAATCAGCCCCAGCATTTT	CASSSGGTGVSNQPQHF
NA	TRBV21-1	NA	TRBJ1-1	TGTGCCAGCAGCAAAGGATGGGAGGACACTGAAGCTTTCTTT	CASSKGWEDTEAFF
NA	TRBV4-1	once	TRBJ1-4	TGCGCCAGCAGCCAGAGAACCCTCGACAGATATTTT	CASSQRTLDRYF
NA	TRBV19	NA	TRBJ1-1	TGTGCCAGTCACCGGGACTGGAACACTGAAGCTTTCTTT	CASHRDWNTEAFF
NA	TRBV29-1	few	TRBJ1-4	TGCAGCGTCGCCCCCGGACAGTTCGGTACTAATGAAAAACTGTTTTTT	CSVAPGQFGTNEKLFF
NA	TRBV19	NA	TRBJ1-2	TGTGCCAGTAGTATGGAGCAGGGCGTCTATGGCTACACCTTC	CASSMEQGVYGYTF
TRBD1	TRBV7-6	NA	TRBJ2-2	TGTGCCAGCAGCTTAGCCCAGGGGGCGAACACCGGGGAGCTGTTTTTT	CASSLAQGANTGELFF
TRBD1	TRBV30	NA	TRBJ1-1	TGTGCCTGGACAGGGGGACAGCCGAACACTGAAGCTTTCTTT	CAWTGGQPNTEAFF
TRBD1	TRBV19	NA	TRBJ2-7	TGTGCCAGTAGTTTCTTCATCTGGACAGGGGATAACGAGCAGTACTTC	CASSFFIWTGDNEQYF
NA	TRBV25-1	NA	TRBJ2-1	TGTGCCAGCAGTGAATTAGTCGGTGAGCAGTTCTTC	CASSELVGEQFF
TRBD1	TRBV15	NA	TRBJ1-1	TGTGCCACCAGCGTTGACAGGGCCACTGAAGCTTTCTTT	CATSVDRATEAFF
NA	TRBV9	NA	TRBJ1-4	TGTGCCAGCAGCGTGGGACATGGTAATGAAAAACTGTTTTTT	CASSVGHGNEKLFF
TRBD1	TRBV5-1	NA	TRBJ2-7	TGCGCCAGCAGCCACTGGACAGGGAACGAGCAGTACTTC	CASSHWTGNEQYF